This T cell receptor beta chain is from a study of shared T cell receptors in the human thymus. This CDR3 is 19 amino acids long. Germline CDR1 LGHNA, CDR2 YNFKEQ. Losses at the gene ends were 4 bases for V and 4 bases for J; bases not matched to a gene: 22. TCRdb's copy holds only in-frame clones and misses some; the assay was immunoSEQ multiplex PCR. The sample carries almost 550,000 clones, around 82% recorded once. The sample also formed part of further work on human thymus T cells. That study adds: Resections were taken during corrective heart surgery, and the thymus tissue came from these.

This receptor was identified in a boy under two years old with a congenital heart defect. Sequenced: thymocytes. The chain combines TRBV4-2 with TRBJ2-7; 7 nucleotides match TRBD2. This CDR3 reads CASSLPEDFCGLEGYEQYF. Written as DNA, the CDR3 is TGTGCCAGCAGCCTCCCGGAGGACTTTTGCGGACTAGAGGGTTACGAGCAGTACTTC.